This T cell receptor beta chain was sequenced for a study of read filtering for tumor transcriptome and immune sequencing. Overall study context: Per sample, TCR-region reads ranged about 4 to 11 million by IR-seq, roughly 75 to 1,400 by RNA-seq.

The library was built from roughly 400 ng RNA with molecular barcoded adaptors for alpha/delta and beta/gamma chains. Via MiXCR, TCRdb re-called the reads, giving one row per CDR3 protein. The sample has roughly 90,000 distinct CDR3 sequences; roughly 21% are singletons. In germline, CDR1 is KGHDR, CDR2 SFDVKD. This CDR3 spans 15 amino acids. The V gene lost 9 bases and the J gene lost 1 base, with 17 bases spanning the gap. The TCR originated in a donor older than 35 with multiple myeloma. Input material: a population of CD138-negative cells sorted from bone marrow. The V gene is TRBV24-1, the J gene TRBJ1-1; D might be TRBD1 (5 bases). The CDR3 nucleotides are TGTGCCACCGCCCGGTCGGGGGGTAAGAACACTGAAGCTTTCTTT. As protein: CATARSGGKNTEAFF.